This T cell receptor (beta chain) was sequenced during a study of PD-1 blockade in classical Hodgkin lymphoma. Produced via immunoSEQ multiplex PCR; TCRdb's table is partial and in-frame only. The sample consists of about 11,000 clones, 60% to 85% of them appearing once. With V trimmed by 7 bases and J by 4 bases, 5 bases remained unmatched. In germline, CDR1 is MNHEY, CDR2 SVGAGI. This CDR3 region has 13 residues. Every patient relapsed after autologous stem cell transplantation, and brentuximab vedotin exposure varied. Study-level points and caveats: Baseline diversity resembling that of newly diagnosed patients was seen in complete responders.

Turning to this clone: Its antigen remains unidentified.

The clonotype originates from a human donor with classical Hodgkin lymphoma. Source: peripheral blood mononuclear cells (PBMCs), taken at baseline. The rearrangement links TRBV6-5 to TRBJ2-7; 9 bases are a match to TRBD1. The CDR3 loop is CASTDRGGYEQYF. In DNA, the CDR3 is TGTGCCAGCACAGACAGGGGGGGTTACGAGCAGTACTTC.